This TCR beta chain was observed in a study of blood T cell repertoires in COVID-19. The study drew participants aged roughly 18 to 95 years from about two dozen US areas. In Cohort 3, a recovered donor had either two negative PCRs, clearance, or symptom resolution. Per germline, CDR1 LNHDA and CDR2 SQIVND (reference sequence). Trimming left V 6 bases short and J 1 base short, with 9 bases between. This CDR3 contains 13 residues. The authors' processing: Amplifying reference gene primers gave estimates of nucleated cell counts. The data were produced by immunoSEQ multiplex PCR, yet TCRdb's version contains in-frame clones alone and is incomplete. From that table come the V and J calls and clone size; the DNA was used to work out D and trimming. This table holds approximately 200,000 clones, approximately 90% found once.

This chain links TRBV19 with TRBJ1-1; D call uncertain. The source of this sequence is a woman in her thirties who had recovered from COVID-19. Input material: PBMCs or T cells enriched from blood (not recorded which). The CDR3 loop is CASRRQENTEAFF. CDR3 coding DNA: TGTGCCAGTAGAAGGCAGGAGAACACTGAAGCTTTCTTT.